This TCR beta chain emerged from a study of blood T cell repertoires in COVID-19. Study overall: Samples came from the United States, Italy and Spain, spanning acute and convalescent COVID-19. T cells, B-cell-depleted T cells, or PBMCs provided the cDNA or gDNA that served as material.

In the original processing: Nucleated cell number was recorded as an estimate derived from reference gene primer amplification. Produced via immunoSEQ multiplex PCR; TCRdb's table is partial and in-frame only. The V and J calls and clone size were taken over from that table, and D and trimming were inferred from the DNA. The sample contains around 50,000 clones, around 80% of which appear only once. This CDR3 has 14 residues. The V and J ends lost 7 bases and 2 bases, in that order; junction bases with no gene match: 7. CDR1 LNHDA and CDR2 SQIVND come from the germline V gene (reference sequence). Material for sequencing was peripheral blood. This receptor was identified in a woman older than 75 with acute or convalescent COVID-19. The chain combines TRBV19 with TRBJ1-2; 7 nucleotides align to TRBD1. The CDR3 reads CASTDRAGNYGYTF. CDR3 nucleotide sequence: TGTGCCAGTACCGACAGGGCCGGGAACTATGGCTACACCTTC. Variable domain in full (rest from reference TRBV19 and TRBJ1-2): DGGITQSPKYLFRKEGQNVTLSCEQNLNHDAMYWYRQDPGQGLRLIYYSQIVNDFQKGDIAEGYSVSREKKESFPLTVTSAQKNPTAFYLCASTDRAGNYGYTFGSGTRLTVV.